This TCR beta chain came from a study of cytomegalovirus exposure and HLA in healthy donors. Regarding the study as a whole: Most TCR sequences showed up rarely, but some public TCRs showed up in many donors.

Comments on this clone: Its antigen is undetermined.

This CDR3 spans 13 amino acids. Losses at the gene ends were 6 bases for V and 3 bases for J; bases not matched to a gene: 5. Germline CDR1 SQVTM, CDR2 ANQGSEA. The table came from immunoSEQ multiplex PCR; TCRdb's copy has only in-frame clones and leaves some out. The data contain under 200,000 clones, under 95% of them seen just once; the ten biggest clones take up roughly 3%. The V gene is TRBV29-1, the J gene TRBJ2-3, with TRBD2 matching 8 bases. The sequence was collected from a woman in her late teens or twenties in good health and CMV-seropositive. Material for sequencing was PBMCs. The DNA for the CDR3 is TGCAGCGTCGGGGGGGTGCTGACAGATACGCAGTATTTT. Translated: CSVGGVLTDTQYF.